Listed here are 8 T cell receptor beta chains from one sample, sequenced in a study of CD8+CD57+ T cells in acquired aplastic anemia. Template material for TCR beta VDJ and CDR3 profiling consisted of genomic DNA. Using its own MiXCR run on the reads, TCRdb lists one record per CDR3 protein. The sample has approximately 250,000 distinct CDR3 sequences, 65% to 90% seen once. Sequencing involved patients with CD8+CD57+ cell expansion previously shown by flow cytometry. The source material was sorted CD4+, CD8+, or CD8+CD57+ T cells (not recorded which) from PBMCs. These receptors were taken from a human donor with aplastic anemia.

The rearrangement joins TRBV4-3 to TRBJ1-2, with TRBD1 as a possible D gene (6 bases). The germline V gene has CDR1 LGHNA and CDR2 YSLEER. This CDR3 is built from 16 residues. V was pared by 0 bases and J by 4 bases, with 15 bases between. CDR3 sequence (DNA): TGCGCCAGCAGCCAAGATCGGAGGGGGGCCGGCTATGGCTACACCTTC. This codes for CASSQDRRGAGYGYTF.

The gene calls are TRBV14 and TRBJ1-2; D is unclear. This CDR3 region has 16 residues. Looked up from germline, CDR1 is SGHDN and CDR2 is FVKESK. V shed 3 bases and J shed 7 bases, with 21 bases lying between them. The CDR3 sequence: CASSQRWEGADFGYTF. CDR3 coding DNA: TGTGCCAGCAGCCAGCGCTGGGAGGGAGCGGACTTTGGCTACACCTTC.

A word on this clonotype: One junction end does not reproduce the germline sequence, and a read error may be involved. V is TRBV7-8 and J is TRBJ1-6, with D perhaps TRBD1 (6 bases). In germline, CDR1 is SGHVS, CDR2 FQNEAQ. This CDR3 has 15 residues. CDR3 region: CASSSNPDGTSPSYF. DNA of the CDR3: TGTGCCAGCAGCTCTAATCCAGACGGGACATCCCCCTCCTACTTT.

The chain is built from TRBV15 and TRBJ1-1, with 8 bases aligning to TRBD1. This CDR3 spans 14 amino acids. The V segment lost 1 base and the J segment 3 bases; nucleotides outside the gene matches: 1. Germline V lookup: CDR1 LNHNV, CDR2 YYDKDF (reference sequence). The CDR3 sequence: CATSRGQGYTEAFF. The CDR3 DNA reads TGTGCCACCAGCAGAGGACAGGGGTACACTGAAGCTTTCTTT.

This rearrangement joins TRBV5-1 to TRBJ2-2; perhaps TRBD2 as D (6 bases). Germline CDR1 SGHRS, CDR2 YFSETQ. The V gene lost 2 bases and the J gene lost 13 bases, with 12 bases spanning the gap. The CDR3 is made up of 12 amino acids. CDR3 amino acids: CASSLDPAGLFF. Here the CDR3 DNA reads TGCGCCAGCAGCTTAGATCCAGCGGGGCTGTTTTTT.

Sample share makes this clonotype medium-sized. This sequence joins TRBV2 and TRBJ2-3; D ambiguous. The germline gives CDR1 SNHLY, CDR2 FYNNEI. The CDR3 has 12 amino acids. V shed 6 bases and J shed 3 bases, with 7 bases lying between them. The CDR3 DNA reads TGTGCCAGCAGCTCCGGGACAGATACGCAGTATTTT. Translated: CASSSGTDTQYF.

The chain recombines TRBV27 with TRBJ2-7; 11 nucleotides align to TRBD2. This CDR3 region has 16 residues. V lost 0 bases and J lost 7; bases outside the gene matches: 8. Germline CDR1 and CDR2: MNHEY and SMNVEV (reference sequence). CDR3 bases: TGTGCCAGCAGTTTATCCTTAGCGGGAGGGTGGTGGGAGCAGTACTTC. This sequence encodes CASSLSLAGGWWEQYF.

The rearrangement links TRBV20-1 to TRBJ1-1, with D hard to call. CDR1 and CDR2 from the germline V gene are DFQATT and SNEGSKA (reference sequence). Trimming took 1 base from V and 1 from J, leaving 10 bases between them. The CDR3 has 14 amino acids. In nucleotides, the CDR3 is TGCAGTGCTAGAGTCGGTCCGGCGAACACTGAAGCTTTCTTT. It is translated as CSARVGPANTEAFF.